The clone carrying this T cell receptor beta chain has only a few counts. As yet, its antigen is unknown. TCRdb redid the calling of the reads with MiXCR, one entry per CDR3 protein. The sample lists hundreds of thousands of distinct CDR3 sequences, around a third occurring once. The data belong to a study of T cell repertoires in cytomegalovirus infection. Whole-study context: Used in the study were CMV epitopes, some recently identified and HLA-C-restricted, others well-studied and HLA-B-restricted. Based on public TCR beta signatures, there were indications of CMV infection and of a matching HLA type. Study-level points and caveats: Public TCR beta family frequency separated CMV-and-HLA carriers, including in an independent cohort. CMV-specific HLA-C-restricted TCR beta clonotypes dominated the ex vivo response.

Germline CDR1 is SGHTA and CDR2 is FQGNSA. This CDR3 region has 15 residues. The V gene end was trimmed by 7 bases and the J gene end by 1 base; junction bases not matched to a gene: 5. The rearrangement links TRBV7-2 to TRBJ2-1; 9 bases agree with TRBD2. The source is a human donor in good health (CMV status not recorded). Some clones in this sample may be carry-over from other donors' samples. The source was cultured PBMCs, collected from culture after CMV antigen stimulation. In nucleotides, the CDR3 is TGTGCCAGCACCCAGACTAGCGGTTCCTACAATGAGCAGTTCTTC. Translation: CASTQTSGSYNEQFF.